This entry concerns a single TCR beta chain. Library construction for TCR beta used iRepertoire HTBI primers and Arm-PCR of CDR3 regions. TCRdb re-derived calls from the multiplex PCR reads in MiXCR, one entry per CDR3 protein. The sample contains over 300,000 distinct CDR3 sequences, around 20% of which appear only once. Time point of the sample: persistent/refractory GD, antithyroid drugs over 5 years with positive TRAb. PBMC RNA served as the TCR library source. The CDR3 is 13 amino acids. Germline V gives CDR1 GTSNPN, CDR2 SVGIG (reference sequence). Trimming removed 0 bases from V and 10 bases from J, with 10 bases in between. The data belong to a study of regulatory T cells in long-lasting Graves disease.

This sequence joins TRBV30 and TRBJ1-6, with D perhaps matching TRBD1 (6 bases). Source: peripheral blood mononuclear cells (PBMCs), taken when the disease was refractory, from a patient treated with antithyroid drugs. The clonotype was recovered from a female donor with Graves disease. CDR3 DNA sequence: TGTGCCTGGAGTGTACAGGGAAGATCACCCCTCCACTTT. It yields the protein CAWSVQGRSPLHF.